This TCR beta chain was identified in a study of Ad26.COV2.S vaccination and SARS-CoV-2 variants. Across the study: Intramuscular Ad26.COV2.S doses were given once or twice, 56 days apart.

V was clipped by 4 bases and J by 7 bases, with 10 bases between them. Germline V gene data show CDR1 as LNHDA and CDR2 as SQIVND (reference sequence). The CDR3 length is 13 residues. Overall study results and limits: Those who received the vaccine showed greater spike-specific TCR breadth than those given placebo.

Some clones are missing from TCRdb's copy, which holds only in-frame ones; the method was immunoSEQ multiplex PCR. This table has some 350,000 clones, around 83% appearing once. Note on this clone: Its antigen remains unknown.

Treatment specified: roughly 20 received Ad26.COV2.S at low or high dose, single or two shots; 5 received placebo; per-sample allocation not given. Samples were taken on day 63 after the first vaccine or placebo injection. This specimen consisted of peripheral blood, obtained in a trial of Ad26.COV2.S vaccine versus placebo. The J gene is TRBJ2-2, the V gene TRBV19; D remains ambiguous. This receptor was identified in a person aged 18-60 years who received the Ad26.COV2.S COVID-19 vaccine or a placebo. CDR3 in amino acids: CASSRGRVGELFF. CDR3 DNA: TGTGCCAGTAGTAGAGGACGGGTCGGGGAGCTGTTTTTT. Full variable domain (missing parts from reference TRBV19 and TRBJ2-2): DGGITQSPKYLFRKEGQNVTLSCEQNLNHDAMYWYRQDPGQGLRLIYYSQIVNDFQKGDIAEGYSVSREKKESFPLTVTSAQKNPTAFYLCASSRGRVGELFFGEGSRLTVL.